The 2 T cell receptor beta chains in this list originate from one sample, sequenced in a study of T cell changes during pregnancy in multiple sclerosis. Only in-frame clones appear in the TCRdb table, and some are missing; sequencing was by immunoSEQ multiplex PCR. The table shows about 60,000 clones, with about 90% occurring only once. The sequences come from peripheral blood, collected in the second trimester of pregnancy. These receptors all come from a female donor in good health, enrolled as a control in a pregnancy study.

The chain couples TRBV19 to TRBJ1-4; 7 nucleotides line up with TRBD1. Germline CDR1 LNHDA, CDR2 SQIVND (reference sequence). V gave up 5 bases and J gave up 10 bases; unmatched junction bases: 16. This CDR3 comprises 16 residues. In DNA, the CDR3 is TGTGCCAGTAGTCCATGGGCGACAGGGCCGGGAAGAAAACTGTTTTTT. As protein: CASSPWATGPGRKLFF.

The V gene is TRBV5-6, the J gene TRBJ2-5; 10 bases are shared with TRBD2. CDR1 is SGHDT, CDR2 YYEEEE, per germline. The CDR3 contains 17 residues. V lost 5 bases to trimming and J lost 4 bases; unmatched junction nucleotides: 14. CDR3 bases: TGTGCCAGCAGACGTATAACTAGCGGGGCTCGAGGAGAGACCCAGTACTTC. Protein product: CASRRITSGARGETQYF.